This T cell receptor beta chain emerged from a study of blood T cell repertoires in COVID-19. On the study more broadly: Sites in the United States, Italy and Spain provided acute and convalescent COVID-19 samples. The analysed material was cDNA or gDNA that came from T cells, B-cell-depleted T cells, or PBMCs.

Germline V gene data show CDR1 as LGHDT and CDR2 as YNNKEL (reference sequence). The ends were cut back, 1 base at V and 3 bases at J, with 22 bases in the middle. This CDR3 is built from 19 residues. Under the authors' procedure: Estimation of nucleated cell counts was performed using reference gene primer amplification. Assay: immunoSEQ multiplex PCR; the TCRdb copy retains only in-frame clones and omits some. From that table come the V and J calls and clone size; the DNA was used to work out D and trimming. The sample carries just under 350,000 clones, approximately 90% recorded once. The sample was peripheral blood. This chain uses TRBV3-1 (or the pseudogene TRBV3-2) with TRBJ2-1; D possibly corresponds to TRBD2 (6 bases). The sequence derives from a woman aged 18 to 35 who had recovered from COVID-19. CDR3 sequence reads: CASSQGTPRPAGLYNEQFF. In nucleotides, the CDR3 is TGTGCCAGCAGCCAAGGGACGCCGAGGCCGGCGGGGCTCTACAATGAGCAGTTCTTC.